What follows describes a single T cell receptor beta chain. This sample was taken from a study of cytomegalovirus exposure and HLA in healthy donors. PCR used 60 Vbeta primers and 13 Jbeta primers. Sequenced by immunoSEQ multiplex PCR; TCRdb stores in-frame clones only, minus some. The sample contains over 90,000 clones, approximately 79% of which appear only once. Germline V gene sequence: CDR1 SSHAT, CDR2 FNYEAQ (reference sequence). V shed 1 base and J 5 bases; nucleotides not matched to a gene: 7. This CDR3 has 15 residues. Sequenced sample: PBMCs. The receptor was derived from a man aged 50-60 years in good health and CMV-seropositive. The rearrangement joins TRBV7-7 to TRBJ2-7, with 8 bases aligning to TRBD2. CDR3 sequence: CASSLVGRALDEQYF. The CDR3 region has the DNA TGTGCCAGCAGCTTAGTCGGGAGGGCCCTCGACGAGCAGTACTTC.